Each of the 24 T cell receptor beta chains below was sequenced from the same sample in a study of shared clonotypes between healthy human individuals. Data came from immunoSEQ multiplex PCR; TCRdb stores just in-frame clones and leaves some out. The data show some 2,500,000 clones, over 85% seen once. The sequenced material came from naive CD4+ T cells from PBMCs. Sample subset: CD45RA+ positively selected. These receptors were taken from a man between 18 and 29 years old in good health. Some clones in this sample may be carry-over from other donors' samples.

The V call is TRBV5-5, the J call TRBJ2-7; D is unresolved. Trimming removed 2 bases at V and 3 bases at J, with 6 bases between. This CDR3 comprises 12 residues. The germline V gene has CDR1 SGHKS and CDR2 YYEKEE (reference sequence). The CDR3 region has the DNA TGTGCCAGCAGCTTCGATGTCTACGAGCAGTACTTC. Translation: CASSFDVYEQYF.

The chain carries TRBV5-8 and TRBJ1-2; D gene ambiguous. The CDR3 consists of 14 residues. Trimming shortened V by 1 base and J by 6 bases, and 13 bases separated the two germline ends. Germline loops: CDR1 SGHTS, CDR2 YDEGEE. CDR3 coding DNA: TGTGCCAGCAGCTTGTCGGACGGGGATGATGGCTACACCTTC. Translated, it gives CASSLSDGDDGYTF.

This clone turned up a few times. V gene TRBV7-3 combines with J gene TRBJ2-1; the D call may be TRBD1 or TRBD2 (6 bases each). Trimming shortened V by 4 bases and J by 7 bases, and 11 bases separated the two germline ends. CDR3 size: 13 residues. Germline V gives CDR1 SGHTA, CDR2 FQGTGA. The CDR3 spells CASSSKGGNEQFF. DNA for the CDR3: TGTGCCAGCAGCTCCAAGGGGGGTAATGAGCAGTTCTTC.

The J gene is TRBJ1-3, the V gene TRBV5-3; 7 nucleotides line up with TRBD1. TRBV5-3 is an open reading frame, and its role is uncertain. This CDR3 has 15 amino acids. V gave up 4 bases and J gave up 4 bases; unmatched junction bases: 8. The DNA for the CDR3 is TGTGCCAGAAGCGGACGGACAGGCGGAGGAAACACCATATATTTT. Its translation is CARSGRTGGGNTIYF.

Regarding this clone: This sample also contains other DNA sequences that code for the same CDR3. The rearrangement joins TRBV5-1 to TRBJ1-4; TRBD1 might be the D (5 bases). The germline V gene has CDR1 SGHRS and CDR2 YFSETQ. The CDR3 has 13 residues. Deletions cut 4 bases from V and 7 bases from J, with 11 bases between. DNA of the CDR3: TGCGCCAGCAGCCCCCGGGGGGGTGAAAAACTGTTTTTT. Amino acids: CASSPRGGEKLFF. The full variable domain, rest sourced from reference TRBV5-1 and TRBJ1-4, is KAGVTQTPRYLIKTRGQQVTLSCSPISGHRSVSWYQQTPGQGLQFLFEYFSETQRNKGNFPGRFSGRQFSNSRSEMNVSTLELGDSALYLCASSPRGGEKLFFGSGTQLSVL.

The chain recombines TRBV6-1 with TRBJ2-5; TRBD1 aligns across 7 bases. CDR1 is MNHNS, CDR2 SASEGT, per germline. The J segment lost 2 bases and the V segment lost 8 bases, leaving 5 bases of the junction unmatched. There are 13 residues in the CDR3. CDR3 loop: CASRDSHQETQYF. The CDR3 bases are TGTGCCAGCCGGGACAGTCATCAAGAGACCCAGTACTTC.

This chain joins TRBV4-1 and TRBJ1-1, with no clear D. The CDR3 has 13 residues. In germline, CDR1 is MGHRA, CDR2 YSYEKL. V lost 5 bases, J lost 1 base, and 8 bases lay in between. The CDR3 DNA sequence: TGCGCCAGCAGCAACAGACAGAACACTGAAGCTTTCTTT. It yields the protein CASSNRQNTEAFF.

The J gene is TRBJ2-7, the V gene TRBV7-9; 7 nucleotides match TRBD1. After removal of 1 base from V and 4 bases from J, the junction contained 4 bases not matched to a gene. CDR3 size: 14 residues. Germline CDR1 reads SEHNR; CDR2 reads FQNEAQ (reference sequence). CDR3 sequence: CASSLGTGRYEQYF. The CDR3 nucleotides read TGTGCCAGCAGCTTAGGGACAGGTCGGTACGAGCAGTACTTC.

On this clone itself: The same CDR3 also results from other DNA sequences found in this sample. The gene calls are TRBV6-5 and TRBJ2-5; the D is unclear. The CDR3 loop spans 11 amino acids. Germline CDR1 MNHEY, CDR2 SVGAGI. Trimming left V 4 bases short and J 2 bases short, with 2 bases between. The CDR3 loop reads CASSFQETQYF. The CDR3 coding sequence is TGTGCCAGCAGTTTTCAAGAGACCCAGTACTTC.

The CDR3, as DNA: TGTGCCAGCTCAAAGACTAGCGGGAGGGCCGGATCCACCGGGGAGCTGTTTTTT. Translating gives CASSKTSGRAGSTGELFF. V and J are TRBV18 and TRBJ2-2; 14 bases match TRBD2. V was clipped by 5 bases and J by 4 bases; unmatched bases: 9. Germline V gives CDR1 KGHSH, CDR2 LQKENI. This CDR3 spans 18 amino acids.

In the case of this clone: Other DNA variants within this sample encode the same CDR3. J is TRBJ2-1 and V is TRBV4-1, with D possibly being TRBD1 or TRBD2 (5 bases each). Germline V lookup: CDR1 MGHRA, CDR2 YSYEKL. The ends were cut back, 3 bases at V and 2 bases at J, with 5 bases in the middle. The CDR3 sequence is 13 residues long. The CDR3 DNA reads as TGCGCCAGCAGCCAGGGGGCCTACAATGAGCAGTTCTTC. It encodes CASSQGAYNEQFF.

This chain links TRBV28 with TRBJ1-1, with unresolved D. The V and J ends lost 6 bases and 6 bases respectively, with 8 bases between them. Looked up from germline, CDR1 is MDHEN and CDR2 is SYDVKM. This CDR3 is 11 amino acids long. This chain's CDR3 is CASRMDSEAFF. The DNA of the CDR3 is TGTGCCAGCAGAATGGACTCTGAAGCTTTCTTT.

The chain couples TRBV7-9 to TRBJ1-1; possibly TRBD1 for D (6 bases). The V end was cut by 7 bases, the J end by 5 bases, with 17 bases between. CDR3 length: 14 amino acids. CDR1 is SEHNR, CDR2 FQNEAQ, per germline (reference sequence). CDR3 amino acids: CASTTREGGTEAFF. The CDR3 coding sequence is TGTGCCAGCACCACAAGGGAAGGGGGGACTGAAGCTTTCTTT.

The chain uses TRBV6-5 and TRBJ1-4; 7 bases agree with TRBD1. The CDR3 is 14 amino acids. Germline V lookup: CDR1 MNHEY, CDR2 SVGAGI. Trimming cost V 6 bases and J 4 bases; bases outside gene matches: 5. This CDR3 is CASRLNRGNEKLFF. CDR3 in DNA: TGTGCCAGCAGACTGAACAGGGGTAATGAAAAACTGTTTTTT.

For this clone: Other DNA sequences of this sample code for an identical CDR3. The chain joins TRBV27 to TRBJ2-7; the match to TRBD2 covers 13 bases. CDR1 MNHEY and CDR2 SMNVEV come from the germline V gene (reference sequence). Germline trimming cut 5 bases from V and 3 bases from J; bases unmatched to any gene: 4. This CDR3 comprises 15 residues. As DNA, the CDR3 is TGTGCCAGCAGTCCGGGACTAGCGGGAAGCTACGAGCAGTACTTC. Translated: CASSPGLAGSYEQYF.

The gene calls are TRBV29-1 and TRBJ2-6, with TRBD2 matching over 7 bases. This CDR3 has 17 amino acids. J was trimmed by 0 bases and V by 7 bases; bases with no gene match: 12. CDR1 is SQVTM and CDR2 is ANQGSEA in the germline V gene. CDR3 amino acids: CSARAGAGSSGANVLTF. The CDR3 DNA sequence: TGCAGCGCGCGGGCGGGAGCGGGAAGCTCTGGGGCCAACGTCCTGACTTTC.

V is TRBV15 and J is TRBJ1-5; 10 bases are shared with TRBD1. Trimming removed 1 base from V and 2 bases from J; junction bases left unmatched: 2. This CDR3 is 16 amino acids long. Germline V gene data show CDR1 as LNHNV and CDR2 as YYDKDF (reference sequence). CDR3 nucleotides: TGTGCCACCAGCAGAGGGGACAGGGGCGGCAATCAGCCCCAGCATTTT. Amino acid sequence: CATSRGDRGGNQPQHF.

This rearrangement joins TRBV18 to TRBJ2-4; 9 bases line up with TRBD1. Germline-derived CDR1 and CDR2 are KGHSH and LQKENI. The CDR3 has 17 amino acids. V trimming: 2 bases; J trimming: 1 base; junction bases outside the gene matches: 6. Here the CDR3 reads CASSPIQGALAKNIQYF. DNA of the CDR3: TGTGCCAGCTCACCAATACAGGGGGCTTTGGCCAAAAACATTCAGTACTTC.

The CDR3 bases are TGTGCCAGCTCCCCTACCAGGGCAGGGCCCACCGGGGAGCTGTTTTTT. Protein sequence: CASSPTRAGPTGELFF. The V call is TRBV7-9, the J call TRBJ2-2, with a tentative D call TRBD1 (5 bases). The CDR3 consists of 16 residues. V was trimmed by 8 bases and J by 4 bases, leaving 20 bases between them. Germline V gene lookup returns CDR1 SEHNR and CDR2 FQNEAQ (reference sequence).

The rearrangement uses TRBV9 and TRBJ2-5; D assignment may be TRBD1 or TRBD2 (5 bases each). Trimming pared 0 bases from V and 9 bases from J, leaving 18 bases between. Germline V gene data show CDR1 as SGDLS and CDR2 as YYNGEE. This CDR3 has 15 amino acids. The CDR3 DNA sequence: TGTGCCAGCAGCGTAGTTGGGGACCTTTACGACCCCCAGTACTTC. It is translated as CASSVVGDLYDPQYF.

The chain employs TRBV4-2 and TRBJ2-7; no firm D call. The germline V gene encodes CDR1 LGHNA and CDR2 YNFKEQ. The CDR3 consists of 14 residues. Trimming cost V 5 bases and J 1 base, with 12 bases left between them. The chain's CDR3 is CASSGHGSSYEQYF. CDR3 nucleotide sequence: TGTGCCAGCAGCGGCCACGGGTCTTCCTACGAGCAGTACTTC.

J is TRBJ2-7 and V is TRBV7-2; D possibly uses TRBD1 or TRBD2 (5 bases each). Germline CDR1 SGHTA, CDR2 FQGNSA. V was pared by 3 bases and J by 2 bases, with 8 bases between. The CDR3 covers 13 residues. CDR3 nucleotide sequence: TGTGCCAGCAGCTTCCGGGACCCCTACGAGCAGTACTTC. It specifies CASSFRDPYEQYF.

CDR3 nucleotides: TGTGCCAGCAGCGGACAGGGAGGAAACTATGGCTACACCTTC. It specifies CASSGQGGNYGYTF. The V and J genes are TRBV27 and TRBJ1-2, with 8 bases lining up with TRBD1. Per the germline V gene, CDR1 is MNHEY and CDR2 is SMNVEV (reference sequence). With 6 bases clipped from V and 2 bases from J, the junction kept 5 bases outside the gene matches. CDR3 length equals 14 residues.

The V call is TRBV11-3, the J call TRBJ2-7; a weak D match, TRBD2 (6 bases). Germline V lookup: CDR1 SGHNT, CDR2 YENEEA. V was pared by 2 bases and J by 4 bases, with 15 bases between. The CDR3 has 15 amino acids. The CDR3 sequence is CASSLRWGDPYEQYF. The CDR3 DNA reads TGTGCCAGCAGCTTACGTTGGGGGGACCCTTACGAGCAGTACTTC.